These T cell receptor beta chains were read from a single sample in a study of blood T cell repertoires in COVID-19. Some clones are missing from TCRdb's copy, which holds only in-frame ones; the method was immunoSEQ multiplex PCR. The table lists some 150,000 clones, approximately 90% of them singletons. The sample consisted of peripheral blood. These receptor sequences come from a woman in her sixties who had recovered from COVID-19. Both conserved end residues are part of each CDR3. A D gene is named only where the DNA matches it firmly. Clone size appears in some rows only: once, few, many, or a class for an expanded clone.

D,V,J,size,DNA,CDR3
-,TRBV20-1,TRBJ1-1,-,TGCAGTGCTAGAGAATCGGCTTTCTTT,CSARESAFF
TRBD1,TRBV5-1,TRBJ2-2,once,TGCGCCAGCAGCTCAAGACAGGGGGCAGGATCGAACACCGGGGAGCTGTTTTTT,CASSSRQGAGSNTGELFF
-,TRBV10-3,TRBJ2-7,-,TGTGCCATCACCGGAGGGGCAGGGCAAATTTCCTCCTACGAGCAGTACTTC,CAITGGAGQISSYEQYF
-,TRBV24-1,TRBJ1-5,once,TGTGCCACCAGCCGGGTCAATAGCAATCAGCCCCAGCATTTT,CATSRVNSNQPQHF
-,TRBV27,TRBJ1-1,-,TGTGCCAGCAGTCGGGGTTTGGGGATCACTGAAGCTTTCTTT,CASSRGLGITEAFF
-,TRBV7-9,TRBJ2-1,-,TGTGCCAGCAGCCCTACTAGTTCTGAGCAGTTCTTC,CASSPTSSEQFF
-,TRBV5-4,TRBJ1-1,-,TGTGCCAGCAGCCGGAGGACTGAAGCTTTCTTT,CASSRRTEAFF
TRBD1,TRBV11-3,TRBJ1-1,-,TGTGCCAGCAGCTTAGGACAGGGGCGAGGAACTGAAGCTTTCTTT,CASSLGQGRGTEAFF
-,TRBV18,TRBJ2-1,-,TGTGCCAGCTCACCTGGAACTAGCCGCGATGAGCAGTTCTTC,CASSPGTSRDEQFF
-,TRBV5-1,TRBJ1-3,once,TGCGCCAGCAGCTTGTCCTTGGACAGCTCTGGAAACACCATATATTTT,CASSLSLDSSGNTIYF
TRBD1,TRBV7-9,TRBJ1-2,-,TGTGCCAGCAGCAGACAGGGGTTTGGCTACACCTTC,CASSRQGFGYTF
TRBD1,TRBV27,TRBJ1-2,-,TGTGCCAGCAGTTTATCCAGGACAGGGGGGATCTATGGCTACACCTTC,CASSLSRTGGIYGYTF
TRBD1,TRBV28,TRBJ2-2,-,TGTGCCAGCGTTGACTCCGGGACAGGGGGCGCCTCCGGGGAGCTGTTTTTT,CASVDSGTGGASGELFF
-,TRBV6-5,TRBJ2-7,-,TGTGCCAGCCGTAGACAGGTTAGCTCCTACGAGCAGTACTTC,CASRRQVSSYEQYF
TRBD2,TRBV9,TRBJ2-7,-,TGTGCCAGCAGCGTCGGTAGCGGGGGGGCGGGCTCCTACGAGCAGTACTTC,CASSVGSGGAGSYEQYF
-,TRBV5-8,TRBJ1-4,-,TGTGCCAGCAGCCCCGGGAGTCGGAGTGGTGAAAAACTGTTTTTT,CASSPGSRSGEKLFF
-,TRBV9,TRBJ1-3,-,TGTGCCAGCAGCGAGGCGTGGGGGGGCCCTGGAAACACCATATATTTT,CASSEAWGGPGNTIYF
-,TRBV19,TRBJ2-7,-,TGTGCCTCTTCCGGGACACGACCTTCCTACGAGCAGTACTTC,CASSGTRPSYEQYF
-,TRBV3-1/TRBV3-2,TRBJ2-3,-,TGTGCCAGCAGCCACAGGACGGGGAACACAGATACGCAGTATTTT,CASSHRTGNTDTQYF
-,TRBV4-1,TRBJ2-5,-,TGCGCCAGCAGCCAAGATCAGGTGGGGCGCGAGACCCAGTACTTC,CASSQDQVGRETQYF
-,TRBV28,TRBJ1-2,-,TGTGCCAGCAGGACCGGGGGACGCCCGCTAGGCTACACCTTC,CASRTGGRPLGYTF
TRBD1,TRBV5-1,TRBJ2-1,-,TGCGCCAGCAGCGGTGGACAGGGGCGTACCTACAATGAGCAGTTCTTC,CASSGGQGRTYNEQFF
-,TRBV15,TRBJ2-5,-,TGTGCCACCAGCAGAGATCCTACTAAAGAGACCCAGTACTTC,CATSRDPTKETQYF
-,TRBV6-5,TRBJ2-3,-,TGTGCCAGCAGGGCGGGACCCACGCAAGATACGCAGTATTTT,CASRAGPTQDTQYF
-,TRBV7-3,TRBJ2-3,-,TGTGCCAGCAGAAGCGCTAGCTCAGATACGCAGTATTTT,CASRSASSDTQYF
-,TRBV5-1,TRBJ2-5,-,TGCGCCAGCAGCCCCCTCGGGGTTCCGGGAGAGACCCAGTACTTC,CASSPLGVPGETQYF
-,TRBV5-5,TRBJ1-6,-,TGTGCCAGCAGCTTCACCGCAGGGGAATCCCTCCACTTT,CASSFTAGESLHF
-,TRBV18,TRBJ1-2,-,TGTGCCAGCTCACCGAGCGGGGAAGCTAACTATGGCTACACCTTC,CASSPSGEANYGYTF
TRBD2,TRBV24-1,TRBJ2-2,once,TGTGCCACCCAGAGAGCGGGGGGTAGCGAGACCGGGGAGCTGTTTTTT,CATQRAGGSETGELFF
TRBD1,TRBV5-1,TRBJ1-1,-,TGCGCCAGCAGCTCACAGGGGGGAGGGACTGAAGCTTTCTTT,CASSSQGGGTEAFF
-,TRBV28,TRBJ1-2,-,TGTGCCAGCAGCGTACTCTATGGCTACACCTTC,CASSVLYGYTF
-,TRBV6-2/TRBV6-3,TRBJ2-2,-,TGTGCCAGCAGTCGAAACAGCCTAAACACCGGGGAGCTGTTTTTT,CASSRNSLNTGELFF
TRBD1,TRBV4-2,TRBJ1-6,-,TGTGCCAGCAGCCAAGAGACAGGGGGTGGCTATAATTCACCCCTCCACTTT,CASSQETGGGYNSPLHF
TRBD2,TRBV9,TRBJ2-5,-,TGTGCCAGCAGCGTAGGTCCCAGCGGGGGGGAGAAAGAGACCCAGTACTTC,CASSVGPSGGEKETQYF
TRBD2,TRBV5-1,TRBJ2-1,once,TGCGCCAGCAGCCCACCGACTTCGACTAGCGGGAGGAATGAGCAGTTCTTC,CASSPPTSTSGRNEQFF
TRBD1,TRBV29-1,TRBJ2-3,-,TGCAGCGCACGACAGGGTGATCGCTTTCCGCAGTATTTT,CSARQGDRFPQYF
-,TRBV10-1,TRBJ2-6,-,TGCGCCAGCAGTGAAGGACATTTCTCTGGGGCCAACGTCCTGACTTTC,CASSEGHFSGANVLTF
TRBD1,TRBV2,TRBJ1-5,-,TGTGCCAGCAGACCTACAGGGGGAAATAGCAATCAGCCCCAGCATTTT,CASRPTGGNSNQPQHF
-,TRBV12-3/TRBV12-4,TRBJ2-7,-,TGTGCCAGCAGCAGGAGAGGGGGTTACGAGCAGTACTTC,CASSRRGGYEQYF
-,TRBV5-4,TRBJ2-1,-,TGTGCCAGCAGCTTGGAATCCCCGGATGAGCAGTTCTTC,CASSLESPDEQFF
-,TRBV11-3,TRBJ2-1,-,TGTGCCAGCAGCTTAGAAATTAACCCTAGCGTCAATGAGCAGTTCTTC,CASSLEINPSVNEQFF
-,TRBV20-1,TRBJ2-7,-,TGCAGTGCTAGAGCGACGGGACAGTACTTC,CSARATGQYF
-,TRBV19,TRBJ2-3,-,TGTGCCAGTGGCCTGGGTGGCGGGGCCCCCGCAGATACGCAGTATTTT,CASGLGGGAPADTQYF
TRBD1,TRBV11-2,TRBJ1-4,-,TGTGCCAGCAGCGCCTCCGGGACAGGGAATGAAAAACTGTTTTTT,CASSASGTGNEKLFF
-,TRBV5-4,TRBJ2-4,-,TGTGCCAGCAGCTTGAGCCTGACCGGAGGCAAAAACATTCAGTACTTC,CASSLSLTGGKNIQYF
-,TRBV6-5,TRBJ1-2,once,TGTGCCAGCAGTTCCCCAACAGGGACTAACTATGGCTACACCTTC,CASSSPTGTNYGYTF
-,TRBV5-1,TRBJ2-7,-,TGCGCCAGCAGCTTGGTAGGGGCCACCTACGAGCAGTACTTC,CASSLVGATYEQYF
-,TRBV3-1/TRBV3-2,TRBJ2-7,-,TGTGCCAGCAGCAAAAGCCTAGGACAGAGGTCCTACGAGCAGTACTTC,CASSKSLGQRSYEQYF
-,TRBV27,TRBJ1-5,few,TGTGCCAGCAGTTTCGCAGGGAGGCAGCCCCAGCATTTT,CASSFAGRQPQHF
-,TRBV28,TRBJ2-5,-,TGTGCCAGCAGCCCTCTCCAAGAGACCCAGTACTTC,CASSPLQETQYF
TRBD1,TRBV30,TRBJ1-4,-,TGTGCCTGGAGTCCTAAGACAGGGGGCGGTGAAAAACTGTTTTTT,CAWSPKTGGGEKLFF
TRBD1,TRBV4-2,TRBJ1-4,-,TGTGCCAGCAGCCAAGCGGACAGGGGGCGTGAAAAACTGTTTTTT,CASSQADRGREKLFF